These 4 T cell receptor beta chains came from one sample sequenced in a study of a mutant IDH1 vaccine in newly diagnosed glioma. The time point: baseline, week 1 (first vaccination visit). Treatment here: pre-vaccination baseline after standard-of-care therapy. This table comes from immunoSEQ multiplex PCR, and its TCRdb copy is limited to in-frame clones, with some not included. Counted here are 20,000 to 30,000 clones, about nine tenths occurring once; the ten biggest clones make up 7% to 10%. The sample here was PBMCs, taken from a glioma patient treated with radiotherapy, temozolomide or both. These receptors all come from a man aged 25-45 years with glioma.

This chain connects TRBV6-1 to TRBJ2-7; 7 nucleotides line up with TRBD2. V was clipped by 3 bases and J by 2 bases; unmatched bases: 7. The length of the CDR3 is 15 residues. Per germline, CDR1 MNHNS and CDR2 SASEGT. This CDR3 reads CASSDEASGAYEQYF. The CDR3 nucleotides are TGTGCCAGCAGTGATGAGGCTAGCGGAGCCTACGAGCAGTACTTC.

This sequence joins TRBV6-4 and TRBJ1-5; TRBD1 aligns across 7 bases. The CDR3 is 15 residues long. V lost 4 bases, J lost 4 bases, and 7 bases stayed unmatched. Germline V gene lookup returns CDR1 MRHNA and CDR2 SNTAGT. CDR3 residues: CASSATGTENQPQHF. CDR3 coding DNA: TGTGCCAGCAGTGCCACCGGGACAGAGAATCAGCCCCAGCATTTT.

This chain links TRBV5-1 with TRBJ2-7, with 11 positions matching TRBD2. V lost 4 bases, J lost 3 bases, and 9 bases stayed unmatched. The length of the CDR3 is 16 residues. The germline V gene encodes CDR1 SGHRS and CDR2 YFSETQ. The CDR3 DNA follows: TGCGCCAGCAGCATCAGTATGACTAGCGGGAACTACGAGCAGTACTTC. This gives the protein CASSISMTSGNYEQYF.

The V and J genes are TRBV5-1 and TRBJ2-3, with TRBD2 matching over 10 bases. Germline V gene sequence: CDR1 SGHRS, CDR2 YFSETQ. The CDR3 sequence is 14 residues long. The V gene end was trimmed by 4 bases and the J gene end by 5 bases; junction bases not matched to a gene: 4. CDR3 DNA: TGCGCCAGCAGCCCTAGCGGGAGCGAAGATACGCAGTATTTT. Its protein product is CASSPSGSEDTQYF.